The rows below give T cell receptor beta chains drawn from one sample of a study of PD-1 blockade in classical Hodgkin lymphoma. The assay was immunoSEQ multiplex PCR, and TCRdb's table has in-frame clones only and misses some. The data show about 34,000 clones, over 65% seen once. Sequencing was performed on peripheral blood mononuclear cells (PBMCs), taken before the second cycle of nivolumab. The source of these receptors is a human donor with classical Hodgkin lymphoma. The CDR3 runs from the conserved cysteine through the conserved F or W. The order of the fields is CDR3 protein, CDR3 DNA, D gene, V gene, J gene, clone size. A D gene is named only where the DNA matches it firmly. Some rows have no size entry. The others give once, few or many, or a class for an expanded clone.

CDR3: CATSRNHNEKLFF
DNA: TGTGCCACCAGCAGGAACCACAATGAAAAACTGTTTTTT
D: NA
V: TRBV15
J: TRBJ1-4
size: NA

CDR3: CASSRSGYSTDTQYF
DNA: TGTGCCAGCAGCAGGAGCGGGTATAGCACAGATACGCAGTATTTT
D: NA
V: TRBV9
J: TRBJ2-3
size: NA

CDR3: CASSLVGETQYF
DNA: TGCGCCAGCAGCTTGGTAGGGGAGACCCAGTACTTC
D: NA
V: TRBV5-1
J: TRBJ2-5
size: NA

CDR3: CASQPGQTNTGELFF
DNA: TGTGCCAGTCAACCGGGACAGACGAACACCGGGGAGCTGTTTTTT
D: TRBD1
V: TRBV2
J: TRBJ2-2
size: NA

CDR3: CSVEDLPDTQYF
DNA: TGCAGCGTTGAAGATCTCCCAGATACGCAGTATTTT
D: NA
V: TRBV29-1
J: TRBJ2-3
size: NA

CDR3: CASSYGSRYEQYF
DNA: TGTGCCAGCAGTTACGGGTCGCGCTACGAGCAGTACTTC
D: NA
V: TRBV6-6
J: TRBJ2-7
size: few

CDR3: CASSYGQGGYEQYF
DNA: TGTGCCAGCAGTTACGGACAGGGGGGGTACGAGCAGTACTTC
D: TRBD1
V: TRBV2
J: TRBJ2-7
size: NA

CDR3: CASSPATGLELGLAGDLSSYEQYF
DNA: TGTGCCAGCTCACCGGCTACGGGACTGGAGTTGGGACTAGCGGGGGACCTGAGCTCCTACGAGCAGTACTTC
D: TRBD2
V: TRBV18
J: TRBJ2-7
size: large

CDR3: CASSQDRWRPSGNTIYF
DNA: TGCGCTAGCAGCCAAGATAGATGGAGGCCCTCTGGAAACACCATATATTTT
D: NA
V: TRBV4-3
J: TRBJ1-3
size: NA

CDR3: CASSELLDGGTDTQYF
DNA: TGTGCCAGCAGTGAATTGCTGGACGGAGGCACAGATACGCAGTATTTT
D: NA
V: TRBV6-1
J: TRBJ2-3
size: NA

CDR3: CASSAEGARDEQYF
DNA: TGTGCCAGCAGCGCAGAGGGGGCTCGAGACGAGCAGTACTTC
D: TRBD1
V: TRBV5-4
J: TRBJ2-7
size: NA

CDR3: CASILEYRVVNTEAFF
DNA: TGTGCCAGCATCTTGGAGTATAGGGTGGTGAACACTGAAGCTTTCTTT
D: NA
V: TRBV7-2
J: TRBJ1-1
size: NA

CDR3: CASSDGGETQYF
DNA: TGTGCCAGTAGCGATGGCGGAGAGACCCAGTACTTC
D: NA
V: TRBV19
J: TRBJ2-5
size: once

CDR3: CASSSGTGFSYEQYF
DNA: TGTGCCAGCAGCTCAGGGACAGGATTTTCCTACGAGCAGTACTTC
D: TRBD1
V: TRBV7-6
J: TRBJ2-7
size: NA

CDR3: CATRGGSGANVLTF
DNA: TGTGCCACCCGCGGGGGGTCTGGGGCCAACGTCCTGACTTTC
D: TRBD2
V: TRBV15
J: TRBJ2-6
size: NA

CDR3: CASRPGTAIYGYTF
DNA: TGTGCCAGCAGGCCGGGGACAGCGATCTATGGCTACACCTTC
D: TRBD1
V: TRBV2
J: TRBJ1-2
size: NA

CDR3: CASSCALGLAGGYEQYF
DNA: TGTGCCAGCAGCTGCGCCTTGGGACTAGCGGGGGGCTACGAGCAGTACTTC
D: TRBD2
V: TRBV5-4
J: TRBJ2-7
size: NA

CDR3: CASSLPGQGASGANVLTF
DNA: TGTGCCAGCAGCCTCCCGGGACAGGGGGCATCTGGGGCCAACGTCCTGACTTTC
D: TRBD1
V: TRBV9
J: TRBJ2-6
size: NA

CDR3: CSVEDPSGGQYF
DNA: TGCAGCGTTGAAGATCCTTCGGGGGGGCAGTACTTC
D: TRBD2
V: TRBV29-1
J: TRBJ2-7
size: once

CDR3: CASSPLDGGAENEQFF
DNA: TGTGCCAGCTCACCACTTGACGGGGGGGCTGAAAATGAGCAGTTCTTC
D: TRBD2
V: TRBV18
J: TRBJ2-1
size: NA

CDR3: CASSPGGDEDTQYF
DNA: TGTGCCAGCAGCCCCGGTGGGGACGAAGATACGCAGTATTTT
D: NA
V: TRBV11-3
J: TRBJ2-3
size: NA

CDR3: CASSLLTGDAGELFF
DNA: TGTGCCAGCAGCTTATTGACAGGGGATGCCGGGGAGCTGTTTTTT
D: TRBD1
V: TRBV7-9
J: TRBJ2-2
size: NA

CDR3: CASSADSSRETQYF
DNA: TGTGCCAGCAGCGCGGACAGTAGTCGAGAGACCCAGTACTTC
D: NA
V: TRBV5-6
J: TRBJ2-5
size: NA

CDR3: CAISGGSDEQYF
DNA: TGTGCCATCAGTGGGGGGTCCGACGAGCAGTACTTC
D: NA
V: TRBV10-3
J: TRBJ2-7
size: few

CDR3: CASSYLGTGSDNEQYF
DNA: TGTGCCAGCAGTTATTTGGGGACAGGGTCCGACAACGAGCAGTACTTC
D: TRBD1
V: TRBV6-5
J: TRBJ2-7
size: once

CDR3: CATSYGQGNQPQHF
DNA: TGTGCCACCAGCTACGGACAGGGTAATCAGCCCCAGCATTTT
D: TRBD1
V: TRBV15
J: TRBJ1-5
size: NA

CDR3: CASSLDPGGNQPQHF
DNA: TGCGCCAGCAGCTTGGACCCTGGAGGGAATCAGCCCCAGCATTTT
D: NA
V: TRBV5-1
J: TRBJ1-5
size: NA

CDR3: CASATEANYGYTF
DNA: TGTGCCAGCGCAACAGAAGCTAACTATGGCTACACCTTC
D: NA
V: TRBV2
J: TRBJ1-2
size: NA